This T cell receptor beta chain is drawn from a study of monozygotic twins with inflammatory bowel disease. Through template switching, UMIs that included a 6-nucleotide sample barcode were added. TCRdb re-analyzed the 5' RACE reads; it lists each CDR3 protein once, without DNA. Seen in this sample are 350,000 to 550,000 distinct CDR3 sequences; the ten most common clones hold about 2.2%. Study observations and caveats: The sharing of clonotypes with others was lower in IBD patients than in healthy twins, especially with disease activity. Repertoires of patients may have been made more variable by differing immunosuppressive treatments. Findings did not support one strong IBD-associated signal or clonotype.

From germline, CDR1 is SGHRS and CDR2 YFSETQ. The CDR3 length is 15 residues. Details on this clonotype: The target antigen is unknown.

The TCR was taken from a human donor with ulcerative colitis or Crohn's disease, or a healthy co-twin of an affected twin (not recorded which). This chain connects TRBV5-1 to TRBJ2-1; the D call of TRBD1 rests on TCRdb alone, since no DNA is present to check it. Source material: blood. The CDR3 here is CASKEGGLGNNEQFF. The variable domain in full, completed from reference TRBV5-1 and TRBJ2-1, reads KAGVTQTPRYLIKTRGQQVTLSCSPISGHRSVSWYQQTPGQGLQFLFEYFSETQRNKGNFPGRFSGRQFSNSRSEMNVSTLELGDSALYLCASKEGGLGNNEQFFGPGTRLTVL.